One sample yielded the 18 T cell receptor beta chains listed below, sequenced in a study of T cell responses to AZD1222 COVID-19 vaccine. Profiling relied on immunoSEQ multiplex PCR, and the TCRdb table lists in-frame clones only, not all of them. The table records some 100,000 clones, roughly 89% of them present only once. Sample: peripheral blood, taken on day 0 of AZD1222 vaccination. The source is an adult in good health.

J is TRBJ1-2 and V is TRBV12-2; the table calls TRBD1, which could not be checked here. TRBV12-2 is a pseudogene locus. This CDR3 is 15 amino acids long. The CDR3 spells CASRRLWDRVYGYTF. CDR3 DNA: TGTGCAAGTCGCCGACTTTGGGACAGGGTCTATGGCTACACCTTC.

This clone occurred once. This chain links TRBV7-2 with TRBJ2-1, with 10 bases that match TRBD1. This CDR3 comprises 15 residues. J lost 6 bases, V lost 3 bases, and 5 bases had no gene match. Germline V CDR1 and CDR2: SGHTA, FQGNSA. The CDR3 here is CASSFQGQGFNEQFF. CDR3 sequence (DNA): TGTGCCAGCAGCTTTCAGGGACAGGGGTTCAATGAGCAGTTCTTC.

The chain links TRBV18 to TRBJ2-5; D might be TRBD2 (6 bases). V was pared by 2 bases and J by 3 bases, with 13 bases between. In germline, CDR1 is KGHSH, CDR2 LQKENI. This CDR3 has 15 amino acids. The CDR3 spells CASSPSRGPKETQYF. Written as DNA, the CDR3 is TGTGCCAGCTCACCATCGCGGGGACCTAAAGAGACCCAGTACTTC.

The chain uses TRBV4-3 and TRBJ2-1; TRBD1 is a possible D gene (6 bases). The germline CDR1 and CDR2 sequences are LGHNA and YSLEER. The CDR3 length is 15 residues. Trimming took off 2 bases at V and 4 bases at J, with 12 bases between the two ends. The CDR3 nucleotides are TGCGCCAGCAGCCAAACAAGGGGGATATACAATGAGCAGTTCTTC. Its protein is CASSQTRGIYNEQFF.

V gene TRBV7-2 combines with J gene TRBJ2-5; D perhaps matches TRBD2 (6 bases). The germline V gene encodes CDR1 SGHTA and CDR2 FQGNSA. This CDR3 has 17 residues. The germline V and J ends were trimmed by 4 bases and 0 bases, with 18 bases remaining between them. CDR3 protein: CASSSQHSGWYQETQYF. Written as DNA, the CDR3 is TGTGCCAGCAGCTCCCAACATAGCGGCTGGTACCAAGAGACCCAGTACTTC.

The chain links TRBV7-9 to TRBJ2-1; 7 bases are shared with TRBD2. Looked up from germline, CDR1 is SEHNR and CDR2 is FQNEAQ (reference sequence). The CDR3 contains 19 residues. Germline trimming cut 5 bases from V and 1 base from J; bases unmatched to any gene: 17. Here the CDR3 DNA reads TGTGCCAGCAGCCCCCGGGGAGAGGGCGGGGGAAGATCCTACAATGAGCAGTTCTTC. It codes for CASSPRGEGGGRSYNEQFF.

A single count supports this clone. CDR3 in DNA: TGTGCCAGCAGCCCTAGCGGGTCCTCCTACAATGAGCAGTTCTTC. Protein product: CASSPSGSSYNEQFF. V is TRBV11-3 and J is TRBJ2-1; 8 bases line up with TRBD2. Per the germline V gene, CDR1 is SGHNT and CDR2 is YENEEA. The CDR3 covers 15 residues. The junction had 3 bases not matched to a gene; V was cut back by 5 bases and J by 0 bases.

The rearrangement joins TRBV18 to TRBJ1-1; 8 nucleotides agree with TRBD1. There are 14 residues in the CDR3. The V gene end was trimmed by 3 bases and the J gene end by 2 bases; junction bases not matched to a gene: 2. Germline assignment: CDR1 KGHSH and CDR2 LQKENI. The CDR3 is CASSPSGGNTEAFF. CDR3 DNA sequence: TGTGCCAGCTCACCGTCAGGGGGCAACACTGAAGCTTTCTTT.

The J gene is TRBJ1-2, the V gene TRBV3-1 (or the pseudogene TRBV3-2); no firm D call. The V end was cut by 3 bases, the J end by 4 bases, with 6 bases between. Germline CDR1 LGHDT, CDR2 YNNKEL (reference sequence). The CDR3 totals 12 residues. CDR3 in DNA: TGTGCCAGCAGCCAGTCGATCTATGGCTACACCTTC. Protein: CASSQSIYGYTF.

The chain has TRBV5-1 and TRBJ2-7; TRBD1 agrees at 8 bases. Germline values: CDR1 SGHRS, CDR2 YFSETQ. V lost 2 bases, J lost 2 bases, and 6 bases stayed unmatched. The CDR3 is made up of 15 amino acids. The CDR3 sequence: CASSLVPGQAYEQYF. In DNA form, the CDR3 reads TGCGCCAGCAGCTTAGTCCCGGGACAGGCCTACGAGCAGTACTTC.

This clone was seen only once. CDR3 DNA: TGTGCCAGCAGTTACTCGCCAGGGGGCAAGGACACTGAAGCTTTCTTT. It yields the protein CASSYSPGGKDTEAFF. This chain links TRBV6-5 with TRBJ1-1; 8 bases line up with TRBD1. This CDR3 comprises 16 residues. V lost 0 bases and J lost 3; bases outside the gene matches: 6. Germline CDR1 MNHEY, CDR2 SVGAGI.

The rearrangement joins TRBV6-2 or TRBV6-3 to TRBJ2-5, with D possibly TRBD1 on 5 matching bases. V was clipped by 6 bases and J by 5 bases, with 19 bases between them. Germline V gives CDR1 MNHEY, CDR2 SVGEGT. CDR3 length: 15 residues. The CDR3 spells CASSQRISGMETQYF. CDR3 nucleotide sequence: TGTGCCAGCAGCCAGAGAATATCAGGGATGGAGACCCAGTACTTC.

This sequence joins TRBV6-5 and TRBJ1-1; no clear D gene. This CDR3 region has 13 residues. Trimming removed 7 bases from V and 1 base from J, with 10 bases in between. Germline V lookup: CDR1 MNHEY, CDR2 SVGAGI. DNA of the CDR3: TGTGCCAGCACTGCCGTTAGGAACACTGAAGCTTTCTTT. Amino acids: CASTAVRNTEAFF.

The chain links TRBV11-2 to TRBJ1-1, with 7 bases identical to TRBD1. CDR1 SGHAT and CDR2 FQNNGV come from the germline V gene. The junction had 9 bases not matched to a gene; V was cut back by 1 base and J by 13 bases. This CDR3 has 13 amino acids. CDR3 amino acids: CASSLAEGAKVFF. DNA of the CDR3: TGTGCCAGCAGCTTAGCGGAGGGGGCTAAGGTTTTCTTT. The full variable domain, in which reference TRBV11-2 and TRBJ1-1 provide the parts outside the CDR3, is EAGVAQSPRYKIIEKRQSVAFWCNPISGHATLYWYQQILGQGPKLLIQFQNNGVVDDSQLPKDRFSAERLKGVDSTLKIQPAKLEDSAVYLCASSLAEGAKVFFGQGTRLTVV.

The chain couples TRBV19 to TRBJ1-4; D is uncertain. Trimming removed 4 bases at V and 4 bases at J, with 10 bases between. Germline assignment: CDR1 LNHDA and CDR2 SQIVND (reference sequence). The CDR3 has 14 amino acids. CDR3 sequence (DNA): TGTGCCAGTAGTAAGGACCACCTTAATGAAAAACTGTTTTTT. It translates to CASSKDHLNEKLFF. The whole variable domain, filled in from reference TRBV19 and TRBJ1-4, reads DGGITQSPKYLFRKEGQNVTLSCEQNLNHDAMYWYRQDPGQGLRLIYYSQIVNDFQKGDIAEGYSVSREKKESFPLTVTSAQKNPTAFYLCASSKDHLNEKLFFGSGTQLSVL.

The V and J genes are TRBV6-2 or TRBV6-3 and TRBJ2-7, with TRBD1 identical over 7 bases. J lost 6 bases, V lost 6 bases, and 11 bases had no gene match. The CDR3 loop spans 14 amino acids. CDR1 and CDR2 (germline): MNHEY, SVGEGT. The CDR3 DNA follows: TGTGCCAGCAGCCGCGGAGACAGGGCTGGCGAGCAGTACTTC. Protein: CASSRGDRAGEQYF.

This clone was seen only once. V gene TRBV6-5 combines with J gene TRBJ1-1; D is unresolved. From germline, CDR1 is MNHEY and CDR2 SVGAGI. Trimming removed 5 bases at V and 3 bases at J, with 10 bases between. The CDR3 consists of 13 residues. CDR3 sequence reads: CASSREPYTEAFF. The CDR3 nucleotides are TGTGCCAGCAGTCGAGAGCCCTACACTGAAGCTTTCTTT.

This clone was counted only a few times. The chain recombines TRBV19 with TRBJ2-2; possible D gene TRBD1, 6 bases. V was trimmed by 7 bases and J by 4 bases, leaving 16 bases between them. CDR3 length equals 15 residues. From germline, CDR1 is LNHDA and CDR2 SQIVND (reference sequence). The CDR3 DNA follows: TGTGCCAGTACCTCCCATAGGGGGACCACCGGGGAGCTGTTTTTT. Translation: CASTSHRGTTGELFF. Complete variable domain (other parts from reference TRBV19 and TRBJ2-2): DGGITQSPKYLFRKEGQNVTLSCEQNLNHDAMYWYRQDPGQGLRLIYYSQIVNDFQKGDIAEGYSVSREKKESFPLTVTSAQKNPTAFYLCASTSHRGTTGELFFGEGSRLTVL.